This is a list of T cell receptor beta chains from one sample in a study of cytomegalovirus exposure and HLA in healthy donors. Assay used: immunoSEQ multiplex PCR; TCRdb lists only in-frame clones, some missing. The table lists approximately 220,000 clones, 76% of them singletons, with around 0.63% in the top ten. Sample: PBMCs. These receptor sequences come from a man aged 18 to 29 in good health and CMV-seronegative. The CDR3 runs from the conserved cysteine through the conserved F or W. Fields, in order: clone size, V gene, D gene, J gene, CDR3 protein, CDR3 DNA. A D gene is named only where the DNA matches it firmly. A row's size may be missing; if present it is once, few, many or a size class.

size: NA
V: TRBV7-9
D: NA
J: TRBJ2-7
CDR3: CASSLAARFGEQYF
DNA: TGTGCCAGCAGCTTGGCAGCTAGGTTTGGCGAGCAGTACTTC

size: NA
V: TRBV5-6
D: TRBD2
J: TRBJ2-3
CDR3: CASSKRVAGGADTQYF
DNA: TGTGCCAGCAGCAAGAGGGTAGCGGGAGGGGCAGATACGCAGTATTTT

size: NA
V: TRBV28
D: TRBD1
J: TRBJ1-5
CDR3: CASSIRQGGDQPQHF
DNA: TGTGCCAGCAGCATTCGACAGGGGGGAGATCAGCCCCAGCATTTT

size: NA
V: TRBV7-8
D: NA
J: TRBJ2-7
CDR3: CASSLVVAGRGEQYF
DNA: TGTGCCAGCAGCTTAGTAGTGGCGGGCAGGGGCGAGCAGTACTTC

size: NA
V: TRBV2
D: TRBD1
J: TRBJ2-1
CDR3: CASSRQGNEQFF
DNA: TGTGCCAGCAGTAGACAGGGCAATGAGCAGTTCTTC

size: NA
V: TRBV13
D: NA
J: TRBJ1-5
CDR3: CASSLQGWNQPQHF
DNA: TGTGCCAGCAGCTTACAGGGGTGGAATCAGCCCCAGCATTTT

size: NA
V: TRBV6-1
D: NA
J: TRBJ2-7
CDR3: CASSDVGTHSYEQYF
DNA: TGTGCCAGCAGTGACGTCGGGACACACTCCTACGAGCAGTACTTC

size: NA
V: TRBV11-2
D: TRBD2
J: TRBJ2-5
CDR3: CASSRGTSGNLNAETQYF
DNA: TGTGCCAGCAGCCGGGGGACTAGCGGGAACCTAAACGCGGAGACCCAGTACTTC

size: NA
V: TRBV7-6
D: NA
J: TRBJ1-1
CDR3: CASSLAAGAIGAFF
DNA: TGTGCCAGCAGCTTAGCGGCAGGGGCGATTGGGGCTTTCTTT

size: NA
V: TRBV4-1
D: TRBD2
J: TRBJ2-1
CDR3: CASSDPAGTRYNEQFF
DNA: TGCGCCAGCAGCGACCCCGCCGGGACTAGATACAATGAGCAGTTCTTC

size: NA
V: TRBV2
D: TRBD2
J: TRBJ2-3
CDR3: CASRPAGGRENTQYF
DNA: TGTGCCAGCAGACCAGCGGGAGGGCGGGAGAATACGCAGTATTTT

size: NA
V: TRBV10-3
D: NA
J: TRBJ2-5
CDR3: CAISANREETQYF
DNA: TGTGCCATCAGTGCAAACAGGGAAGAGACCCAGTACTTC

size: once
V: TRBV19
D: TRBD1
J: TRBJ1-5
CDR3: CASSIAGGNSNQPQHF
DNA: TGTGCCAGTAGTATTGCAGGGGGAAATAGCAATCAGCCCCAGCATTTT

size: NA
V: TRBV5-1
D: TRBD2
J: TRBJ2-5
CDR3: CASRPGTSGSSGETQYF
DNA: TGCGCCAGCAGGCCCGGGACTAGCGGGAGCAGTGGGGAGACCCAGTACTTC

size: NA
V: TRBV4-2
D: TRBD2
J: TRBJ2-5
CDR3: CASSQELAGGWGETQYF
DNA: TGTGCCAGCAGCCAAGAGCTAGCGGGAGGGTGGGGAGAGACCCAGTACTTC

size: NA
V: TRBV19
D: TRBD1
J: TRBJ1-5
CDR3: CASWGQGRGNQPQHF
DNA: TGTGCCAGTTGGGGACAGGGTAGGGGCAATCAGCCCCAGCATTTT

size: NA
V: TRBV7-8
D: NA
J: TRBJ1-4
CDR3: CASSPNHRAGREKLFF
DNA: TGTGCCAGCAGCCCCAACCACAGGGCCGGGAGGGAAAAACTGTTTTTT